This entry concerns a single T cell receptor beta chain. Its matching antigen is unknown. The sample comes from a study of T cell responses to AZD1222 COVID-19 vaccine. Study-wide background: Recipients boosted at about 4 weeks or about 12 weeks are pooled.

This CDR3 has 14 amino acids. V lost 6 bases and J lost 2, with 13 bases in between. CDR1 and CDR2 (germline): MNHEY, SMNVEV (reference sequence). Study-level findings and limits: Nearly half of unique spike-specific TCRs reportedly avoided B.1.351 and B.1.1.7 mutated regions. Baseline antibody screening turned up just five to seven seropositive AZD1222 recipients. CD4 TCRs linked to vaccination spanned spike, dominating at 160-218 and 743-854.

Sequencing was performed with immunoSEQ multiplex PCR; in TCRdb, only in-frame clones are kept and a portion is missing. The sample yields roughly 150,000 clones, over 75% seen once. This clonotype was sampled from an adult in good health. The J gene is TRBJ2-5, the V gene TRBV27, with D unclear. The sequences come from peripheral blood, collected on day 0 of AZD1222 vaccination. In DNA form, the CDR3 reads TGTGCCAGCAGACTGAGACCAGATCAAGAGACCCAGTACTTC. Translation gives CASRLRPDQETQYF.